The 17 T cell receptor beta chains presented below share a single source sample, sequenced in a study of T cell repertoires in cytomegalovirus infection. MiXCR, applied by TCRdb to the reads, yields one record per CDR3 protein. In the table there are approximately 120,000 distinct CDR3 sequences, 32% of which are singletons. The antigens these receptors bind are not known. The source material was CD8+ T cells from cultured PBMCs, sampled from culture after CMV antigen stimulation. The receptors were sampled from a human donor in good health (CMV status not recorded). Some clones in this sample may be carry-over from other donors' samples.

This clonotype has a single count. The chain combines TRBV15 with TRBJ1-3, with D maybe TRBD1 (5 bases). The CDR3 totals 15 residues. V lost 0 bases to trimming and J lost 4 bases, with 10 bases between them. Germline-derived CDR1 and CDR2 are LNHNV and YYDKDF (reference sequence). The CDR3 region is CATSRDLGGGNTIYF. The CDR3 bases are TGTGCCACCAGCAGAGATTTGGGGGGAGGAAACACCATATATTTT. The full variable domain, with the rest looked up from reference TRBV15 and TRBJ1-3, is DAMVIQNPRYQVTQFGKPVTLSCSQTLNHNVMYWYQQKSSQAPKLLFHYYDKDFNNEADTPDNFQSRRPNTSFCFLDIRSPGLGDTAMYLCATSRDLGGGNTIYFGEGSWLTVV.

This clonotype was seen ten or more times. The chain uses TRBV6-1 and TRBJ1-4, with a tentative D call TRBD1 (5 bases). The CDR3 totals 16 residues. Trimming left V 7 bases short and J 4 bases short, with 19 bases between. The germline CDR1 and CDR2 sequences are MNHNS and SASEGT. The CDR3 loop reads CASKFREGSGNEKLFF. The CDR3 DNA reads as TGTGCCAGCAAATTCAGGGAGGGTAGTGGTAATGAAAAACTGTTTTTT.

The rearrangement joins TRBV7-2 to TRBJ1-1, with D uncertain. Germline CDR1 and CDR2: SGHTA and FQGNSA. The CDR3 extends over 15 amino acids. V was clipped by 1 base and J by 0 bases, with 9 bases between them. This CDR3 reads CASSLGAGVNTEAFF. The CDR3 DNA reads TGTGCCAGCAGCTTAGGCGCTGGGGTGAACACTGAAGCTTTCTTT.

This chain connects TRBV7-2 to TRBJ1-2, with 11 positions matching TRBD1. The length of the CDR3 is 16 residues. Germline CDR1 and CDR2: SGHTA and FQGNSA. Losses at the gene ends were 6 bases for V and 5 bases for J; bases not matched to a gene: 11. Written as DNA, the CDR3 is TGTGCCAGCAGAATAGGACAGGGGGCGTCTGGGTATGGCTACACCTTC. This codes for CASRIGQGASGYGYTF.

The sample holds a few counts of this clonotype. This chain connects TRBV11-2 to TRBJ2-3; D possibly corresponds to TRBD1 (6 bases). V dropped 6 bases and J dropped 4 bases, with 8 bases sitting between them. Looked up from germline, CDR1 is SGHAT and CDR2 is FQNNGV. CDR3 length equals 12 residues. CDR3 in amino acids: CASRQGPDTQYF. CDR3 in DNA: TGTGCCAGCAGACAGGGCCCAGATACGCAGTATTTT.

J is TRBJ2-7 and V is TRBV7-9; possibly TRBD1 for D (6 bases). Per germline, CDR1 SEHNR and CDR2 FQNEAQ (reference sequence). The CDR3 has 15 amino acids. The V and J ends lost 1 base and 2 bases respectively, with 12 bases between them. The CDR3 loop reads CASSLVLGGAYEQYF. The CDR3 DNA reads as TGTGCCAGCAGCTTAGTGCTAGGGGGAGCCTACGAGCAGTACTTC.

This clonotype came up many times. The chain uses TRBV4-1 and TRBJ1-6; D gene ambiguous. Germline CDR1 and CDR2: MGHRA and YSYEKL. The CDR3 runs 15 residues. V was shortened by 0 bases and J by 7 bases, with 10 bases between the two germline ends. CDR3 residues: CASSQEGNRNSPLHF. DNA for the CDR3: TGCGCCAGCAGCCAAGAAGGGAATCGGAATTCACCCCTCCACTTT.

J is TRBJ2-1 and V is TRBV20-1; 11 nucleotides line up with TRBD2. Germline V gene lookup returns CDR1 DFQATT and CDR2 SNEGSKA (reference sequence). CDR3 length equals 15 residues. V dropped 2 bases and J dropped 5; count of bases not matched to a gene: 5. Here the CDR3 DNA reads TGCAGTGCTAGACCACTAGCGGGGGAAAACAATGAGCAGTTCTTC. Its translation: CSARPLAGENNEQFF.

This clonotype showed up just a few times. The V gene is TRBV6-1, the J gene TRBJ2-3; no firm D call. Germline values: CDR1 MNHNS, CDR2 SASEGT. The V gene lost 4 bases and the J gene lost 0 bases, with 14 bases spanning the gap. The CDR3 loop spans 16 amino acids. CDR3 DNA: TGTGCCAGCAGTGGCAACTACCCAAGTAGCACAGATACGCAGTATTTT. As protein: CASSGNYPSSTDTQYF.

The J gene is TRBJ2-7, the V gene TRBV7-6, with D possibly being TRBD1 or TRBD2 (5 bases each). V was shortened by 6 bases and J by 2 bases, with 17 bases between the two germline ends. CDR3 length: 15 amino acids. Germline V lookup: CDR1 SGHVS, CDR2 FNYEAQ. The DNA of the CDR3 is TGTGCCAGCAGTCTGGGGGACCGAAGGGCCTACGAGCAGTACTTC. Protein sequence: CASSLGDRRAYEQYF.

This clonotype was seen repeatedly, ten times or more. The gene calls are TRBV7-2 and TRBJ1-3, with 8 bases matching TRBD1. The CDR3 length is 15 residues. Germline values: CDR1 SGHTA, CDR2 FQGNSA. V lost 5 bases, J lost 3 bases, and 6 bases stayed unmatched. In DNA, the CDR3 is TGTGCCAGCAGCAGATACGACAGGGGTGGAAACACCATATATTTT. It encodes CASSRYDRGGNTIYF.

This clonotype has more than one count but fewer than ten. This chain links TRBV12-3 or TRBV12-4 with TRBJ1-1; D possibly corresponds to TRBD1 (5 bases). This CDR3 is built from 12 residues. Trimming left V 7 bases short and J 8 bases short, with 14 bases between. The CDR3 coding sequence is TGTGCCAGCACCGTGGGGGATCCCGAAGCTTTCTTT. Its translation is CASTVGDPEAFF.

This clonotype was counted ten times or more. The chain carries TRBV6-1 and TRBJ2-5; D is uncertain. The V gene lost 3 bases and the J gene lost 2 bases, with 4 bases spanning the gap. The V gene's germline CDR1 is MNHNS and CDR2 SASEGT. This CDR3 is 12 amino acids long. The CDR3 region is CASSEFQETQYF. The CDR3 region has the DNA TGTGCCAGCAGTGAGTTTCAAGAGACCCAGTACTTC.

CDR3 DNA: TGTGCCAGTAGCGGGACCGTGTACAATGAGCAGTTCTTC. Its protein product is CASSGTVYNEQFF. The rearrangement links TRBV19 to TRBJ2-1, with D perhaps TRBD1 or TRBD2 (5 bases each). The CDR3 sequence is 13 residues long. Trimming took 6 bases from V and 4 from J, leaving 10 bases between them. Germline CDR1 and CDR2: LNHDA and SQIVND (reference sequence).

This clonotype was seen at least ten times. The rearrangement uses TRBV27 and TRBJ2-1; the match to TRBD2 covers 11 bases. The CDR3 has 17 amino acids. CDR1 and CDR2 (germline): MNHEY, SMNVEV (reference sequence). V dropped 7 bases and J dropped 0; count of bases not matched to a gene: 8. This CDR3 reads CASTPSGGFSSYNEQFF. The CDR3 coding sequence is TGTGCCAGCACTCCTAGCGGGGGGTTTAGCTCCTACAATGAGCAGTTCTTC.

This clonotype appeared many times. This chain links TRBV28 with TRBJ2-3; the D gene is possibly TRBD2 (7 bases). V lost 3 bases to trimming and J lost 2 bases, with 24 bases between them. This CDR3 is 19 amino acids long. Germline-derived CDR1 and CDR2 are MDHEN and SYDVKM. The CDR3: CASSLEYVGGGSNTDTQYF. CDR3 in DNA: TGTGCCAGCAGTTTGGAGTACGTTGGCGGGGGCTCAAACACAGATACGCAGTATTTT.

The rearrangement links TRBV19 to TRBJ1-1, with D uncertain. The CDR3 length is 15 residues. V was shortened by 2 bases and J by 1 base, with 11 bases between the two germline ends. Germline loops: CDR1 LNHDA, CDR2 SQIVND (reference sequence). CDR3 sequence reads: CASSITVTANTEAFF. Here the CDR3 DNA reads TGTGCCAGTAGTATAACGGTCACAGCGAACACTGAAGCTTTCTTT.